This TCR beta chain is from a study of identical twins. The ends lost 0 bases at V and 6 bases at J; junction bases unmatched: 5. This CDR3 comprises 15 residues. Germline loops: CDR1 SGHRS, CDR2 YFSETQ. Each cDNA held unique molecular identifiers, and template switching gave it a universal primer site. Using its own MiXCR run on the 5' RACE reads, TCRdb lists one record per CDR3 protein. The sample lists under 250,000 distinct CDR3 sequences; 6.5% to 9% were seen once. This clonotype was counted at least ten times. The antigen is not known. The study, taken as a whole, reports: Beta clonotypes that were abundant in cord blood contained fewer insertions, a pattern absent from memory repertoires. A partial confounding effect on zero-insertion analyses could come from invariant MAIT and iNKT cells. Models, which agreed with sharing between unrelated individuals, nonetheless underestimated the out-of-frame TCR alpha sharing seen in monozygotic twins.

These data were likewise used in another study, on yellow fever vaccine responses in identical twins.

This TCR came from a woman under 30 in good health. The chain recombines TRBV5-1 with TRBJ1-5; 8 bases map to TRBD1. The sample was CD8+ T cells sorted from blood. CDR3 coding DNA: TGCGCCAGCAGCTTGGGGACAGGGATGGGTCAGCCCCAGCATTTT. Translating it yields CASSLGTGMGQPQHF.